These 31 T cell receptor beta chains came from one sample sequenced in a study of blood T cells in healthy people across ages. Alongside a J-beta primer mix, a sample-barcoded 5' primer served in a second PCR lasting 7 to 11 cycles. TCRdb re-called the 5' RACE reads through MiXCR, storing one row per CDR3 protein. The top ten clones hold about 21% of a sample with about 970,000 distinct CDR3 sequences, roughly 51% of them seen once. Sequenced input: blood. These TCRs come from a woman in her sixties in good health.

This chain uses TRBV11-2 with TRBJ1-2, with D possibly matching TRBD1 (6 bases). Germline V CDR1 and CDR2: SGHAT, FQNNGV. The CDR3 is 14 amino acids. Trimming removed 6 bases from V and 2 bases from J, with 13 bases in between. The CDR3 DNA follows: TGTGCCAGCAGGAAGACAGGCCCCAACTATGGCTACACCTTC. As protein: CASRKTGPNYGYTF.

The chain recombines TRBV18 with TRBJ2-5, with 8 bases fitting TRBD2. The J segment lost 4 bases and the V segment lost 3 bases, leaving 4 bases of the junction unmatched. Germline CDR1 KGHSH, CDR2 LQKENI. This CDR3 contains 14 residues. CDR3 in amino acids: CASSPGTRGETQYF. In DNA, the CDR3 is TGTGCCAGCTCACCCGGGACTAGAGGAGAGACCCAGTACTTC.

This clonotype showed up just a few times. CDR3 in DNA: TGTGCCAGCAGTCGGACTAGCGGGTTCTACGAGCAGTACTTC. Protein sequence: CASSRTSGFYEQYF. The chain uses TRBV27 and TRBJ2-7; 11 bases map to TRBD2. The trim removed 5 bases at V and 3 bases at J, leaving 3 bases unmatched. The CDR3 is 14 residues long. Germline V gene data show CDR1 as MNHEY and CDR2 as SMNVEV (reference sequence).

CDR3 DNA: TGCAGTGCTAGGGCCCCCGGGGGGGAGCTCTACGAGCAGTACTTC. Amino acid sequence: CSARAPGGELYEQYF. The chain couples TRBV20-1 to TRBJ2-7; 8 bases fit TRBD2. Germline assignment: CDR1 DFQATT and CDR2 SNEGSKA (reference sequence). J gave up 3 bases and V 3 bases, and 10 bases lay outside the gene matches. The length of the CDR3 is 15 residues.

This chain links TRBV2 with TRBJ2-5, with D unclear. The CDR3 extends over 12 amino acids. The germline gives CDR1 SNHLY, CDR2 FYNNEI. The V end lost 4 bases, the J end lost 3 bases, and 6 bases lay between the germline ends. The CDR3 loop is CASSVREETQYF. CDR3 nucleotide sequence: TGTGCCAGCAGTGTACGGGAAGAGACCCAGTACTTC.

The chain uses TRBV4-1 and TRBJ1-1; a weak D match, TRBD1 (5 bases). This CDR3 comprises 15 residues. Germline values: CDR1 MGHRA, CDR2 YSYEKL. Trimming pared 3 bases from V and 7 bases from J, leaving 18 bases between. The CDR3 here is CASSHDLSGQGEAFF. As DNA, the CDR3 is TGCGCCAGCAGCCATGACCTGTCGGGGCAGGGTGAAGCTTTCTTT.

The rearrangement joins TRBV7-2 to TRBJ1-5; unclear D gene. V lost 1 base and J lost 5, with 6 bases in between. The CDR3 contains 13 residues. Per germline, CDR1 SGHTA and CDR2 FQGNSA. The CDR3 DNA reads TGTGCCAGCAGCTTAGGCATTGATCAGCCCCAGCATTTT. It specifies CASSLGIDQPQHF.

The chain couples TRBV10-3 to TRBJ2-2; no firm D call. CDR3 length: 12 residues. The V gene lost 6 bases and the J gene lost 4 bases, with 6 bases spanning the gap. The germline V gene encodes CDR1 ENHRY and CDR2 SYGVKD. Here the CDR3 DNA reads TGTGCCATCAGCCCCGCCACCGGGGAGCTGTTTTTT. This gives the protein CAISPATGELFF.

The rearrangement uses TRBV20-1 and TRBJ2-5; 10 bases are shared with TRBD2. The CDR3 length is 15 residues. Trimming at V came to 0 bases and at J to 4 bases, leaving 5 bases not matched to a gene. Germline V gives CDR1 DFQATT, CDR2 SNEGSKA (reference sequence). CDR3 loop: CSARDLAGGRETQYF. Written as DNA, the CDR3 is TGCAGTGCTAGAGATTTAGCGGGAGGCCGAGAGACCCAGTACTTC.

The chain carries TRBV20-1 and TRBJ2-4, with TRBD2 matching 8 bases. The end of the DNA is better explained by TRBJ2-5, so the J call may be wrong. Germline V gene sequence: CDR1 DFQATT, CDR2 SNEGSKA (reference sequence). The CDR3 loop spans 15 amino acids. This chain's CDR3 is CSATTTQGTRETQYF. The CDR3 nucleotides read TGCAGTGCGACGACTACTCAAGGGACTAGGGAGACCCAGTACTTC.

V and J are TRBV4-2 and TRBJ1-2; TRBD1 might be the D (6 bases). The CDR3 is 15 residues long. CDR1 LGHNA and CDR2 YNFKEQ come from the germline V gene. V was trimmed by 1 base and J by 9 bases, leaving 18 bases between them. CDR3 amino acids: CASSQGDTIPERYTF. The CDR3 region has the DNA TGTGCCAGCAGCCAAGGGGACACCATACCTGAGCGCTACACCTTC.

CDR3 sequence reads: CASSRHRPTGNQPQHF. The CDR3 bases are TGTGCCAGCAGTCGTCATCGTCCCACTGGCAATCAGCCCCAGCATTTT. This chain connects TRBV12-3 or TRBV12-4 to TRBJ1-5; D is undetermined. The V and J ends lost 5 bases and 2 bases respectively, with 16 bases between them. This CDR3 has 16 residues.

This clonotype was seen a single time. As DNA, the CDR3 is TGTGCCAGCTCATCTGGGACCGGGACGCAGTATTTT. It yields the protein CASSSGTGTQYF. The rearrangement links TRBV18 to TRBJ2-3; D tentatively reads TRBD1 or TRBD2 (5 bases each). V lost 5 bases, J lost 9 bases, and 12 bases lay in between. Germline V CDR1 and CDR2: KGHSH, LQKENI. The CDR3 spans 12 residues.

V gene TRBV6-6 combines with J gene TRBJ1-6, with D possibly being TRBD1 (5 bases). The length of the CDR3 is 16 residues. V was shortened by 2 bases and J by 4 bases, with 12 bases between the two germline ends. CDR1 and CDR2 (germline): MNHNY, SVGAGI (reference sequence). For the CDR3, the DNA is TGTGCCAGCAGTTACGACCCCCAGGGATATAATTCACCCCTCCACTTT. Translation gives CASSYDPQGYNSPLHF.

A single count supports this clonotype. The chain employs TRBV6-2 or TRBV6-3 and TRBJ2-1; 11 nucleotides line up with TRBD2. V lost 6 bases, J lost 0 bases, and 7 bases stayed unmatched. The germline V gene has CDR1 MNHEY and CDR2 SVGEGT. The CDR3 runs to 17 residues. CDR3 region: CASRPGLAVSSYNEQFF. Here the CDR3 DNA reads TGTGCCAGCAGACCGGGACTAGCGGTTAGCTCCTACAATGAGCAGTTCTTC.

J is TRBJ2-1 and V is TRBV29-1; no clear D gene. The CDR3 has 13 amino acids. V was trimmed by 2 bases and J by 7 bases, leaving 12 bases between them. Germline V gives CDR1 SQVTM, CDR2 ANQGSEA. The chain's CDR3 is CSVEFTSLNEQFF. CDR3 sequence (DNA): TGCAGCGTTGAATTCACTTCATTAAATGAGCAGTTCTTC.

This clonotype was picked up a small number of times. The rearrangement joins TRBV29-1 to TRBJ2-1, with D possibly being TRBD1 (6 bases). The germline V gene encodes CDR1 SQVTM and CDR2 ANQGSEA. The CDR3 length is 14 residues. The V end lost 4 bases, the J end lost 8 bases, and 18 bases lay between the germline ends. CDR3 coding DNA: TGCAGCGTTGCACAGGGTCTTACGGGCGATGAGCAGTTCTTC. As protein: CSVAQGLTGDEQFF.

The chain couples TRBV12-3 or TRBV12-4 to TRBJ2-1; D is unclear. V lost 5 bases to trimming and J lost 0 bases, with 8 bases between them. The CDR3 has 14 residues. As DNA, the CDR3 is TGTGCCAGCAGTCCCGCTAGCTCCTACAATGAGCAGTTCTTC. This codes for CASSPASSYNEQFF.

The rearrangement joins TRBV4-1 to TRBJ2-3; D unresolved. The V end was cut by 1 base, the J end by 3 bases, with 11 bases between. Germline assignment: CDR1 MGHRA and CDR2 YSYEKL. The CDR3 is 15 residues long. The CDR3 sequence: CASSQGSRETDTQYF. As DNA, the CDR3 is TGCGCCAGCAGCCAAGGGTCAAGGGAAACAGATACGCAGTATTTT.

This clonotype was detected once. This chain connects TRBV6-2 or TRBV6-3 to TRBJ2-7, with TRBD2 identical over 7 bases. V lost 0 bases, J lost 3 bases, and 14 bases stayed unmatched. The CDR3 is 18 amino acids. Germline values: CDR1 MNHEY, CDR2 SVGEGT. CDR3 coding DNA: TGTGCCAGCAGTTACTCGAAGGGACTACTAGGTTGGGACTACGAGCAGTACTTC. This encodes CASSYSKGLLGWDYEQYF.

V gene TRBV29-1 combines with J gene TRBJ1-1; 11 bases match TRBD1. The germline CDR1 and CDR2 sequences are SQVTM and ANQGSEA. The CDR3 extends over 14 amino acids. The V gene end was trimmed by 4 bases and the J gene end by 3 bases; junction bases not matched to a gene: 4. CDR3 amino acids: CSVAGDRGYTEAFF. The CDR3 region has the DNA TGCAGCGTTGCCGGGGACAGGGGGTACACTGAAGCTTTCTTT. The variable domain in full, with the rest retrieved from reference TRBV29-1 and TRBJ1-1, is SAVISQKPSRDICQRGTSLTIQCQVDSQVTMMFWYRQQPGQSLTLIATANQGSEATYESGFVIDKFPISRPNLTFSTLTVSNMSPEDSSIYLCSVAGDRGYTEAFFGQGTRLTVV.

The chain recombines TRBV28 with TRBJ2-7, with TRBD2 matching 7 bases. Germline V gene sequence: CDR1 MDHEN, CDR2 SYDVKM. V lost 8 bases and J lost 9; bases outside the gene matches: 10. The CDR3 length is 12 residues. The CDR3: CASGTKTGSQYF. CDR3 DNA sequence: TGTGCCAGCGGGACTAAAACCGGGTCGCAGTACTTC.

The chain is built from TRBV2 and TRBJ2-7; D perhaps matches TRBD1 (6 bases). The CDR3 consists of 15 residues. V was shortened by 6 bases and J by 2 bases, with 17 bases between the two germline ends. Germline CDR1 and CDR2: SNHLY and FYNNEI. CDR3 in amino acids: CASRLNRVTTYEQYF. The CDR3 DNA sequence: TGTGCCAGCAGGTTAAACAGGGTAACAACCTACGAGCAGTACTTC.

This clonotype was seen only a few times. The junction does not match germline at one end; this may be a read error. The chain recombines TRBV10-3 with TRBJ2-3; 7 bases map to TRBD2. There are 16 residues in the CDR3. Germline V CDR1 and CDR2: ENHRY, SYGVKD. The DNA for the CDR3 is TGTGCCGTCAGTGAGTCGGGTAGCGGGTTCACAGATACGCAGTATTTT. It is translated as CAVSESGSGFTDTQYF.

V usage is TRBV7-2 and J usage is TRBJ2-1; TRBD1 matches at 9 bases. After removal of 2 bases from V and 7 bases from J, the junction contained 6 bases not matched to a gene. The V gene's germline CDR1 is SGHTA and CDR2 FQGNSA. The CDR3 spans 15 residues. DNA for the CDR3: TGTGCCAGCAGCTTACCGGGAGACAGGGGGAATGAGCAGTTCTTC. Translating it yields CASSLPGDRGNEQFF.

This chain uses TRBV5-1 with TRBJ2-1, with 7 bases aligning to TRBD2. After removal of 1 base from V and 10 bases from J, the junction contained 17 bases not matched to a gene. This CDR3 region has 17 residues. Germline lookup yields CDR1 SGHRS and CDR2 YFSETQ. CDR3 coding DNA: TGCGCCAGCAGCTTGTATTACGGCGCGGGAGTCGCGGCCGAGCAGTTCTTC. Translating gives CASSLYYGAGVAAEQFF. Supplemented by reference TRBV5-1 and TRBJ2-1, the full variable domain reads KAGVTQTPRYLIKTRGQQVTLSCSPISGHRSVSWYQQTPGQGLQFLFEYFSETQRNKGNFPGRFSGRQFSNSRSEMNVSTLELGDSALYLCASSLYYGAGVAAEQFFGPGTRLTVL.

The chain couples TRBV7-2 to TRBJ2-3; 7 bases are a match to TRBD2. Per germline, CDR1 SGHTA and CDR2 FQGNSA. The CDR3 spans 14 residues. J gave up 4 bases and V 5 bases, and 6 bases lay outside the gene matches. As DNA, the CDR3 is TGTGCCAGCAGCCAACTAGCGAATTCAGATACGCAGTATTTT. Translation: CASSQLANSDTQYF. Full variable domain (outside the CDR3, taken from reference TRBV7-2 and TRBJ2-3): GAGVSQSPSNKVTEKGKDVELRCDPISGHTALYWYRQSLGQGLEFLIYFQGNSAPDKSGLPSDRFSAERTGGSVSTLTIQRTQQEDSAVYLCASSQLANSDTQYFGPGTRLTVL.

The V gene is TRBV5-6, the J gene TRBJ2-1; D gene unclear. Trimming removed 2 bases from V and 2 bases from J, with 11 bases in between. Germline CDR1 and CDR2: SGHDT and YYEEEE. The CDR3 is made up of 15 amino acids. DNA for the CDR3: TGTGCCAGCAGCTTCCCGGGCAACACCTACAATGAGCAGTTCTTC. It translates to CASSFPGNTYNEQFF.

The chain carries TRBV5-1 and TRBJ2-7; 10 bases line up with TRBD1. J was trimmed by 7 bases and V by 0 bases; bases with no gene match: 10. The germline V gene has CDR1 SGHRS and CDR2 YFSETQ. This CDR3 spans 16 amino acids. The CDR3 region is CASSLERPRTGGEQYF. The CDR3 DNA sequence: TGCGCCAGCAGCTTGGAACGCCCCAGGACAGGGGGGGAGCAGTACTTC.

This rearrangement joins TRBV28 to TRBJ2-7; 8 nucleotides match TRBD2. Germline lookup yields CDR1 MDHEN and CDR2 SYDVKM. The CDR3 sequence is 16 residues long. The V segment lost 4 bases and the J segment 9 bases; nucleotides outside the gene matches: 17. CDR3 sequence: CASSSASVRAGEGQYF. The CDR3 DNA follows: TGTGCCAGCAGTTCCGCCTCTGTCCGAGCGGGAGAGGGGCAGTACTTC. The full variable domain, its missing parts supplied by reference TRBV28 and TRBJ2-7, is DVKVTQSSRYLVKRTGEKVFLECVQDMDHENMFWYRQDPGLGLRLIYFSYDVKMKEKGDIPEGYSVSREKKERFSLILESASTNQTSMYLCASSSASVRAGEGQYFGPGTRLTVT.

The CDR3 sequence: CASSYERPSYNEQFF. CDR3 sequence (DNA): TGTGCCAGCAGTTATGAGCGGCCGTCCTACAATGAGCAGTTCTTC. This sequence joins TRBV6-6 and TRBJ2-1; a weak D match, TRBD2 (5 bases). Germline-derived CDR1 and CDR2 are MNHNY and SVGAGI (reference sequence). The germline V and J ends were trimmed by 3 bases and 1 base, with 10 bases remaining between them. CDR3 length: 15 amino acids.